This T cell receptor beta chain was captured by sequencing in a study of OX40 agonist ivuxolimab in advanced cancers. Across the whole study: Patient treatment consisted of intravenous ivuxolimab administration every 2 weeks at 0.01 to 10 mg/kg.

The length of the CDR3 is 14 residues. Germline values: CDR1 SNHLY, CDR2 FYNNEI. Trimming shortened V by 4 bases and J by 2 bases, and 10 bases separated the two germline ends. With regard to this clone: Its antigen remains unknown.

Study-level findings and limits: CD4+ and CD8+ T cells in blood underwent clonal expansion by week 6 at 0.1 to 3.0 mg/kg. On average, CD8+ T cells showed a greater number of expanded clones than CD4+. It was not determined which antigens were specifically recognized by the peripheral T cells that had undergone clonal expansion.

TCRdb's table, derived via immunoSEQ multiplex PCR, lists solely in-frame clones and lacks some. The data contain about 46,000 clones, under 90% of them seen just once; the ten biggest clones take up approximately 2%. The chain employs TRBV2 and TRBJ2-3; D gene uncertain. The TCR originated in an adult with an advanced solid tumor such as melanoma, head and neck, liver or kidney cancer. The sequenced sample was CD4+ or CD8+ T cells sorted from blood, obtained in a trial of the OX40 agonist ivuxolimab. CDR3 nucleotide sequence: TGTGCCAGCAGTGCTGGCAGCCCCACAGATACGCAGTATTTT. Protein product: CASSAGSPTDTQYF.